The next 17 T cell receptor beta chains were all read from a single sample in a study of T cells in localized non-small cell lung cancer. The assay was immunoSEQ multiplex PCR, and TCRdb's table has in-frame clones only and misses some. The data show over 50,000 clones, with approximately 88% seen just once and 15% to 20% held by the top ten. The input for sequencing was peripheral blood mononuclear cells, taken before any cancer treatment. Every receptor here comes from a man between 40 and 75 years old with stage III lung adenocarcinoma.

CDR3 in amino acids: CASSGGANTGELFF. In nucleotides, the CDR3 is TGTGCCAGCTCCGGGGGTGCGAACACCGGGGAGCTGTTTTTT. V gene TRBV18 combines with J gene TRBJ2-2, with TRBD2 as a possible D gene (6 bases). V was trimmed by 6 bases and J by 0 bases, leaving 8 bases between them. The CDR3 consists of 14 residues. Germline CDR1 and CDR2: KGHSH and LQKENI.

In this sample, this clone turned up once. Here the CDR3 reads CAWSSGTSWGGYTF. The CDR3 DNA reads TGTGCCTGGAGTAGTGGCACCTCCTGGGGTGGCTACACCTTC. J is TRBJ1-2 and V is TRBV30; unclear D gene. The CDR3 has 14 residues. V dropped 2 bases and J dropped 7 bases, with 17 bases sitting between them. The V gene's germline CDR1 is GTSNPN and CDR2 SVGIG (reference sequence). The whole variable domain, filled in from reference TRBV30 and TRBJ1-2, reads SQTIHQWPATLVQPVGSPLSLECTVEGTSNPNLYWYRQAAGRGLQLLFYSVGIGQISSEVPQNLSASRPQDRQFILSSKKLLLSDSGFYLCAWSSGTSWGGYTFGSGTRLTVV.

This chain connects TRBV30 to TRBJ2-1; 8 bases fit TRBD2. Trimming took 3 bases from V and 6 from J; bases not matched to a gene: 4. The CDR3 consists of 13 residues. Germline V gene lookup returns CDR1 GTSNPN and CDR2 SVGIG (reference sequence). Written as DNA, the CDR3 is TGTGCCTGGAGCCTCGGGAGGGGCAATGAGCAGTTCTTC. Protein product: CAWSLGRGNEQFF. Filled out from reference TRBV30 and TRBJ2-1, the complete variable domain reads SQTIHQWPATLVQPVGSPLSLECTVEGTSNPNLYWYRQAAGRGLQLLFYSVGIGQISSEVPQNLSASRPQDRQFILSSKKLLLSDSGFYLCAWSLGRGNEQFFGPGTRLTVL.

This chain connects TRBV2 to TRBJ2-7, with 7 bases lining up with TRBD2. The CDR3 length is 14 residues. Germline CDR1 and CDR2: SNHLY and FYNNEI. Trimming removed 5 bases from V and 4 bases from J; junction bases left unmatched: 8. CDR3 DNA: TGTGCCAGCAGTCTCGCGGGAGTCAGGTACGAGCAGTACTTC. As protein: CASSLAGVRYEQYF.

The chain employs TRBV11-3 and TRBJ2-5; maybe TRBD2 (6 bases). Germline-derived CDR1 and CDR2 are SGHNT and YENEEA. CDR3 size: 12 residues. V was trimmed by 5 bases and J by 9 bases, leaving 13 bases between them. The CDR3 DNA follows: TGTGCCAGCAGCATTAGCGGTGGGGCCCAGTACTTC. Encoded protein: CASSISGGAQYF.

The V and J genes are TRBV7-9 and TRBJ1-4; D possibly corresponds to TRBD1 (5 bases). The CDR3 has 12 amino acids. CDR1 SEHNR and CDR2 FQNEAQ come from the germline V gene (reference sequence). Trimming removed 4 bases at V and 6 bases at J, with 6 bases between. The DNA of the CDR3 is TGTGCCAGCAGCTCCAGGGATGAAAAACTGTTTTTT. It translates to CASSSRDEKLFF.

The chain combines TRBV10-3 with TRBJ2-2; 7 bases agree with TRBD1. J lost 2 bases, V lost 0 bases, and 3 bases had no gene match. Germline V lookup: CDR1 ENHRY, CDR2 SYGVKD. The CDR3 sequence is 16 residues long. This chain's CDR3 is CAISESRGSNTGELFF. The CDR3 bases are TGTGCCATCAGTGAGTCCAGGGGGAGTAACACCGGGGAGCTGTTTTTT.

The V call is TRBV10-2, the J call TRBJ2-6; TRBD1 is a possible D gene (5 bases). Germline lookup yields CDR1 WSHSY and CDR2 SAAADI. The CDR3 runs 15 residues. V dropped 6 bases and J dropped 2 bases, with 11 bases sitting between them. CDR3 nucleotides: TGCGCCAGCAGACAGGACGAGGCTGGGGCCAACGTCCTGACTTTC. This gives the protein CASRQDEAGANVLTF.

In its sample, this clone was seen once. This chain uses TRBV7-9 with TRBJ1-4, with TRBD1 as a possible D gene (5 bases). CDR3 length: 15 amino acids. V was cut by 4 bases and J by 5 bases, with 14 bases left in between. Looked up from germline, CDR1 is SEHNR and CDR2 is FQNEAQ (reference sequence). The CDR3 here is CASSYPGRRNEKLFF. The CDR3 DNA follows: TGTGCCAGCAGCTACCCGGGACGGAGAAATGAAAAACTGTTTTTT.

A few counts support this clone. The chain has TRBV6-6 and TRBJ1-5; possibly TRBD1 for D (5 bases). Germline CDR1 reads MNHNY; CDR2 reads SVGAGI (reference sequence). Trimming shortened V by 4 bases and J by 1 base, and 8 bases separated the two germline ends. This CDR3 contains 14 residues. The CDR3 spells CASSSTGSNQPQHF. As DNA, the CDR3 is TGTGCCAGCAGTTCTACAGGAAGCAATCAGCCCCAGCATTTT.

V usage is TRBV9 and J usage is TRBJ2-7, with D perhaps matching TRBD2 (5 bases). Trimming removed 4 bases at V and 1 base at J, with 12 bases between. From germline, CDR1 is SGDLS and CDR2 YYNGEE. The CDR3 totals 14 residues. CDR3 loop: CASSPDYTSYEQYF. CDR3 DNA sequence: TGTGCCAGCAGCCCCGACTACACATCCTACGAGCAGTACTTC.

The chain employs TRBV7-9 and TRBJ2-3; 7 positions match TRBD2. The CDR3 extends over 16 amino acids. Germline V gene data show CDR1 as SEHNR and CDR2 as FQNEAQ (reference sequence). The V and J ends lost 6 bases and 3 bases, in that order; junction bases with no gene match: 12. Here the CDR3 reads CASSSPGTIRTDTQYF. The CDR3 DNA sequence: TGTGCCAGCAGTTCGCCCGGGACTATTAGAACAGATACGCAGTATTTT.

This CDR3 reads CASSIAQGEHEQYF. The CDR3 DNA sequence: TGTGCCAGTAGTATCGCACAGGGGGAACACGAGCAGTACTTC. J is TRBJ2-5 and V is TRBV19; 8 nucleotides align to TRBD1. The J call is doubtful: the DNA matches TRBJ2-7 better. Germline V CDR1 and CDR2: LNHDA, SQIVND (reference sequence). CDR3 length equals 14 residues.

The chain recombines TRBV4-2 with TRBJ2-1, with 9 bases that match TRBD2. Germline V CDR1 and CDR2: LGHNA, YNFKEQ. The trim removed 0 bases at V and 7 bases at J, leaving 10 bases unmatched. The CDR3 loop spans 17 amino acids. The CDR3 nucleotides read TGTGCCAGCAGCCAAGAAGTCGGCGGGGGGGCCATAAATGAGCAGTTCTTC. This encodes CASSQEVGGGAINEQFF.

The CDR3 sequence is CASAGYNEQFF. In DNA form, the CDR3 reads TGTGCCTCCGCGGGGTACAATGAGCAGTTCTTC. The chain couples TRBV6-5 to TRBJ2-1; D perhaps matches TRBD2 (6 bases). Germline V lookup: CDR1 MNHEY, CDR2 SVGAGI. The CDR3 is 11 amino acids. The ends were cut back, 11 bases at V and 4 bases at J, with 9 bases in the middle.

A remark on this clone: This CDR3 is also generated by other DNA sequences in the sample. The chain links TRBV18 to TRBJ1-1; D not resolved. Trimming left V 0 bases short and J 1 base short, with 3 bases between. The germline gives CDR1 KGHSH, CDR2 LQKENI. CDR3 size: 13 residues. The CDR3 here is CASSPPENTEAFF. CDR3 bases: TGTGCCAGCTCACCACCCGAGAACACTGAAGCTTTCTTT.

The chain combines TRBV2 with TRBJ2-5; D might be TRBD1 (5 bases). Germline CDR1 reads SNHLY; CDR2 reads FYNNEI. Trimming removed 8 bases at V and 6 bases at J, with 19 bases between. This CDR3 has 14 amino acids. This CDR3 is CASSQTGQGKTQYF. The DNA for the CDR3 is TGTGCCAGCTCCCAGACCGGGCAGGGAAAGACCCAGTACTTC.